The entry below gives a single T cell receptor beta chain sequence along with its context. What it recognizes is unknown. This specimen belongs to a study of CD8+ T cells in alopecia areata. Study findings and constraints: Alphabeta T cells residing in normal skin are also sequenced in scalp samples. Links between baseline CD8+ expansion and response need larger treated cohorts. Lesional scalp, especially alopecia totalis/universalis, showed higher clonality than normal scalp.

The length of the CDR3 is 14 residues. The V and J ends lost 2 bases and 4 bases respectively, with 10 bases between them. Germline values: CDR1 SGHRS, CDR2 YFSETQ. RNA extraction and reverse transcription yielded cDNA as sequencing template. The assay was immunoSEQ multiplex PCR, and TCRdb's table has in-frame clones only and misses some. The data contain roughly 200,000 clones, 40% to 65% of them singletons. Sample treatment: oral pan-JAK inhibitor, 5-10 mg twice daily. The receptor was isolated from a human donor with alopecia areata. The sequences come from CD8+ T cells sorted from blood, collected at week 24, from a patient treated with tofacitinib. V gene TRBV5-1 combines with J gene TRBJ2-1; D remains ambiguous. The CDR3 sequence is CASSLLQAYNEQFF. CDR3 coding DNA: TGCGCCAGCAGCTTATTGCAGGCTTACAATGAGCAGTTCTTC.